This T cell receptor (beta chain) was recorded in a study of blood T cell repertoires in COVID-19 (TCRdb year 2020). At the level of the whole study: Collaborator samples came from the United States, Italy and Spain and covered acute and convalescent phases of COVID-19. Samples came from the ongoing ImmuneRACE study (first 160 participants) plus 1,254 subjects from 6 global collaborators. The dataset comprised deeply sampled blood TCRbeta repertoires from subjects exposed to, actively infected with, or recovered from COVID-19. Nearly every sample came with metadata listing a de-identified subject ID, COVID-19 status, age in years and sex. Where HLA class I and class II types were available, the types were taken from metadata supplied by the sample provider, not from assay-based typing. A freely available public database, intended as a resource for researchers studying the immune response to SARS-CoV-2, is where the repertoires were released. The material from the prospective study consisted of cDNA or gDNA derived from T cells, B-cell-depleted T cells, or PBMCs.

The V end loses 4 bases and the J end loses 9 bases, and a stretch of 18 bases separates them. The germline V gene (reference sequence) supplies CDR1 GTSNPN and CDR2 SVGIG. The CDR3 holds 13 amino acids from the cysteine to the phenylalanine. Kept here is only the CDR3 DNA, which spans 39 bases and is read in frame from base 1. The immunoSEQ Assay, a bias-controlled multiplex PCR, was used to amplify TCRbeta CDR3 regions from genomic DNA. From the authors' description of their analysis: The number of nucleated cells in each sample was estimated by amplification of reference gene primers within the assay. To quantify the absolute abundance of each unique TCRbeta CDR3 rearrangement, sequence reads were collapsed and filtered. For each sample, productive Simpson clonality was calculated as the square root of Simpson's diversity index over productive rearrangements. TCRdb provides this immuneACCESS table in a form limited to in-frame rearrangements. Some clones are lacking; in checked studies, under half of them reflect an unresolved V gene, and why the rest are absent is not known. V, J and clone size are taken as reported in that table, and D and trimming were inferred from the DNA itself. This sample holds around 230,000 clones; approximately 83% were observed only once. Around 25% of the sample is in the top ten clones.

Collaborating institutions collected whole blood in K2EDTA tubes following their own protocols. For TCRbeta analysis, collaborator samples were shipped as frozen whole blood, as isolated PBMCs, or as DNA extracted from either sample type. As concerns this clone: What antigen it recognizes has not been identified. Base qualities are missing; no much larger clone stands one base away.

Study-wide conclusions, independent of this receptor: The quantity of clinical and demographic metadata differed by source and by participant and was supplied without curation.

Sequenced: peripheral blood. The V and J genes are TRBV30 and TRBJ2-5, with the D gene uncertain. The receptor comes from a man aged 40-50 years with acute or convalescent COVID-19. Here the CDR3 is given as CAWKPRMGEAQYF. The sequenced DNA is TGTGCCTGGAAGCCTCGTATGGGTGAGGCCCAGTACTTC.